The present T cell receptor beta chain was sequenced within a study of blood T cell repertoires in COVID-19. Germline CDR1 and CDR2: MDHEN and SYDVKM. CDR3 size: 14 residues. Trimming cost V 6 bases and J 9 bases, with 20 bases left between them. As originally analysed: For nucleated cells, counts were estimated from reference gene primer amplification. TCRdb's copy holds only in-frame clones and misses some; the assay was immunoSEQ multiplex PCR. D and trimming were read from the DNA, whereas the V and J calls and clone size are those reported in that table. This sample has 100,000 to 150,000 clones, with 60% to 85% found just once.

This receptor was obtained from a man in his 70s with acute or convalescent COVID-19. The sample was peripheral blood. This chain connects TRBV28 to TRBJ1-2; D possibly corresponds to TRBD1 (6 bases). CDR3 DNA: TGTGCCAGCAGGTGGCCCTCACAAGACAGGAGCTACACCTTC. Translated: CASRWPSQDRSYTF.